These T cell receptor beta chains were read from a single sample in a study of STAT3 mutations in large granular lymphocyte leukemia. The assay was immunoSEQ multiplex PCR, and TCRdb's table has in-frame clones only and misses some. This sample has roughly 30,000 clones, with 70% to 80% found just once. The material sequenced was peripheral blood mononuclear cells. These receptors all come from a woman aged 45-59 years with T-cell large granular lymphocyte leukemia. Some clones in this sample may be carry-over from other donors' samples. Both conserved end residues are part of each CDR3. The order of the fields is clone size, V gene, J gene, D gene, CDR3 protein, CDR3 DNA. D genes are given only for firm matches. Not all rows give a size; the values are once, few, many and, for expanded clones, a class.

>.|TRBV6-6|TRBJ2-3|.
CASSYGGLADTQYF
TGTGCCAGCAGTTACGGCGGGTTGGCAGATACGCAGTATTTT
>.|TRBV30|TRBJ2-1|TRBD1
CAWKKDRGFYNEQFF
TGTGCCTGGAAAAAGGACAGGGGATTCTACAATGAGCAGTTCTTC
>.|TRBV19|TRBJ1-1|TRBD1
CASSNRQGGRNTEAFF
TGTGCCAGTAGTAACCGACAGGGGGGTCGGAACACTGAAGCTTTCTTT
>.|TRBV6-6|TRBJ2-2|TRBD1
CASSLAQGAIGELFF
TGTGCCAGCAGCCTCGCTCAGGGGGCAATCGGGGAGCTGTTTTTT
>.|TRBV7-2|TRBJ2-7|.
CASGKHSSYEQYF
TGTGCCAGCGGGAAACACAGTTCCTACGAGCAGTACTTC
>.|TRBV7-2|TRBJ1-2|.
CASSPVVGDYGYTF
TGTGCCAGCAGCCCGGTGGTGGGGGACTATGGCTACACCTTC
>.|TRBV7-9|TRBJ1-1|.
CASSVRGDNTEAFF
TGTGCCAGCAGCGTTCGGGGGGATAACACTGAAGCTTTCTTT
>once|TRBV27|TRBJ1-2|TRBD1
CASSLQGAGLYGYTF
TGTGCCAGCAGTCTACAGGGGGCGGGCCTCTATGGCTACACCTTC
>.|TRBV15|TRBJ2-3|TRBD1
CATSRDLTGGFTDTQYF
TGTGCCACCAGCAGAGATCTCACAGGGGGTTTCACAGATACGCAGTATTTT
>.|TRBV6-5|TRBJ2-3|TRBD2
CATRAGGPEDTQYF
TGTGCCACCCGGGCGGGGGGACCGGAAGATACGCAGTATTTT
>.|TRBV5-4|TRBJ2-7|.
CASSLGGGTPRYEQYF
TGTGCCAGCAGCTTGGGAGGAGGGACTCCCCGCTACGAGCAGTACTTC
>.|TRBV29-1|TRBJ1-2|.
CSEGDGYTF
TGCAGCGAGGGGGATGGCTACACCTTC
>.|TRBV30|TRBJ1-1|.
CAWSTWVTEAFF
TGTGCCTGGAGTACTTGGGTCACTGAAGCTTTCTTT
>.|TRBV7-2|TRBJ1-5|.
CASSRKAALHFSQPQHF
TGTGCCAGCAGCCGAAAAGCCGCCCTTCACTTCTCTCAGCCCCAGCATTTT
>.|TRBV4-3|TRBJ1-2|.
CASSQVQGYGYTF
TGCGCCAGCAGCCAAGTGCAGGGCTATGGCTACACCTTC
>few|TRBV5-1|TRBJ2-5|TRBD2
CASSWVAAGGETQYF
TGCGCCAGCAGCTGGGTCGCGGCGGGAGGAGAGACCCAGTACTTC
>.|TRBV5-6|TRBJ1-2|.
CASSLVGSIGYDGYTF
TGTGCCAGCAGCTTGGTGGGCAGCATCGGGTACGATGGCTACACCTTC
>.|TRBV25-1|TRBJ1-5|TRBD1
CASSGTGASQPQHF
TGTGCCAGCAGCGGGACAGGGGCGAGTCAGCCCCAGCATTTT
>.|TRBV7-9|TRBJ1-1|.
CASSRPREVAKPNTEAFF
TGTGCCAGCAGCCGCCCCAGGGAGGTGGCGAAACCTAACACTGAAGCTTTCTTT
>.|TRBV28|TRBJ1-4|.
CASSPRGGRLFF
TGTGCCAGCAGCCCCCGGGGGGGGCGGCTGTTTTTT
>.|TRBV6-5|TRBJ1-5|.
CASSLDSFSNQPQHF
TGTGCCAGCAGTTTGGACAGTTTTAGCAATCAGCCCCAGCATTTT
>.|TRBV30|TRBJ1-1|.
CAWNRLGYVTEAFF
TGTGCCTGGAATCGTCTGGGGTATGTCACTGAAGCTTTCTTT
>.|TRBV7-9|TRBJ2-1|TRBD2
CASSLLAGGPHEQFF
TGTGCCAGCAGCTTACTAGCGGGAGGGCCCCATGAGCAGTTCTTC
>.|TRBV27|TRBJ1-1|.
CASSSKKGIQGLNTEAFF
TGTGCCAGCAGTTCAAAAAAAGGGATTCAGGGACTGAACACTGAAGCTTTCTTT
>.|TRBV7-6|TRBJ2-7|.
CASSLGVTYEQYF
TGTGCCAGCAGCTTAGGGGTTACCTACGAGCAGTACTTC
>.|TRBV29-1|TRBJ1-1|TRBD1
CSATSDRAEAFF
TGCAGCGCCACAAGCGACAGGGCTGAAGCTTTCTTT
>.|TRBV7-2|TRBJ2-7|TRBD1
CASSLAPQGAYEQYF
TGTGCCAGCAGCTTAGCGCCCCAGGGGGCCTACGAGCAGTACTTC
>.|TRBV25-1|TRBJ2-7|TRBD2
CASRTGTSDYEQYF
TGTGCCAGCCGTACGGGGACTAGCGACTACGAGCAGTACTTC
>few|TRBV18|TRBJ1-3|.
CASSPVTSSGNTIYF
TGTGCCAGCTCACCCGTAACTTCCTCTGGAAACACCATATATTTT
>.|TRBV27|TRBJ2-7|.
CASSPTSRVEQYF
TGTGCCAGCAGCCCAACTTCACGTGTCGAGCAGTACTTC
>once|TRBV18|TRBJ2-3|.
CASSPPNGYSTDTQYF
TGTGCCAGCTCACCACCAAACGGATATAGCACAGATACGCAGTATTTT
>.|TRBV27|TRBJ2-5|TRBD1
CASSRDRAETQYF
TGTGCCAGCAGTAGGGACAGGGCAGAGACCCAGTACTTC
>few|TRBV5-1|TRBJ2-3|.
CASSLAPRPDTQYF
TGCGCCAGCAGCTTGGCTCCTAGGCCAGATACGCAGTATTTT
>once|TRBV7-9|TRBJ2-5|.
CASSLASGQETQYF
TGTGCCAGCAGCTTAGCCAGCGGGCAAGAGACCCAGTACTTC
>.|TRBV6-6|TRBJ2-2|TRBD1
CASSPRDRGHTGELFF
TGTGCCAGCAGTCCCCGGGACAGGGGGCACACCGGGGAGCTGTTTTTT
>.|TRBV27|TRBJ2-6|TRBD2
CASTGLAVSGANVLTF
TGTGCCAGCACGGGACTAGCGGTCTCTGGGGCCAACGTCCTGACTTTC
>.|TRBV28|TRBJ2-7|.
CASTPSSKEYEQYF
TGTGCCAGCACCCCTAGTAGCAAGGAATACGAGCAGTACTTC
>once|TRBV27|TRBJ2-7|.
CASSLRQGRVTYEQYF
TGTGCCAGCAGTTTAAGGCAGGGTAGGGTGACCTACGAGCAGTACTTC